The T cell receptor (beta chain) under discussion was sequenced for a study of T cell repertoires in cytomegalovirus infection. Study-wide context: The study used recently identified HLA-C-restricted and well-studied HLA-B-restricted CMV epitopes. Evidence of both CMV infection and a matching HLA type came from public TCR beta signatures. Study findings and constraints: HLA-C-restricted TCR beta clonotypes specific for CMV led the ex vivo response. Summed frequency of public TCR beta families distinguished CMV carriers with the relevant HLA.

Trimming shortened V by 9 bases and J by 3 bases, and 15 bases separated the two germline ends. The CDR3 spans 13 residues. From germline, CDR1 is LNHDA and CDR2 SQIVND (reference sequence). TCRdb redid the calling of the reads with MiXCR, one entry per CDR3 protein. Of 570,000 or so distinct CDR3 sequences in the sample, about 40% were seen once. With regard to this clonotype: Its antigen remains unidentified.

The chain combines TRBV19 with TRBJ2-7, with D tentatively TRBD1 (6 bases). The sequenced sample was cultured PBMCs, obtained from culture after CMV antigen stimulation. The TCR comes from a human donor in good health (CMV status not recorded). Some clones in this sample may be carry-over from other donors' samples. CDR3 sequence (DNA): TGTGCCAGCAGCAGGACAGCCATCTACGAGCAGTACTTC. Its translation: CASSRTAIYEQYF.